This entry concerns a single T cell receptor beta chain. It has no known antigen specificity. No base quality values were provided; no much bigger clone lies one nucleotide off. From the cysteine up to the phenylalanine, the CDR3 has a length of 16 residues. Just the 48-base CDR3 DNA is kept, in frame starting at base 1. Via the germline V gene (reference sequence), CDR1 is MNHNY and CDR2 SVGAGI. The germline V and J ends show losses of 5 bases and 5 bases respectively, and no gene match explains 11 bases of the junction. This specimen comes from a study of blood T cell repertoires in COVID-19 (dated by TCRdb to about 2020). Some background on the complete study: Samples from collaborators originated in the United States, Italy and Spain and spanned both the acute and convalescent phases of COVID-19. The prospective study material was composed of cDNA or gDNA derived from T cells, B-cell-depleted T cells, or PBMCs. The dataset comprised deeply sampled blood TCRbeta repertoires from subjects exposed to, actively infected with, or recovered from COVID-19. The repertoires were released in a freely available public database intended as a resource for research on the immune response to SARS-CoV-2. Samples came from the ongoing ImmuneRACE study (first 160 participants) plus 1,254 subjects from 6 global collaborators. The sample metadata nearly always contained a de-identified subject ID, COVID-19 status, age in years and sex. Where HLA class I and class II types were available, the types were taken from metadata supplied by the sample provider, not from assay-based typing.

The study at large found these results: How much clinical and demographic metadata was included differed by source and by participant, and the metadata was provided uncurated.

Whole blood was collected in K2EDTA tubes by collaborating institutions according to the institutions' own protocols. For TCRbeta analysis, collaborators shipped samples in one of three forms: frozen whole blood, isolated PBMCs, or DNA extracted from either of those sample types. TCRbeta CDR3 regions were amplified from genomic DNA using the immunoSEQ Assay, a bias-controlled multiplex PCR. The published analysis was carried out like this. Within the assay, amplification of reference gene primers was used to estimate how many nucleated cells each sample contained. Sequence reads were collapsed and filtered to measure the absolute abundance of every unique TCRbeta CDR3 rearrangement. For each sample, productive Simpson clonality was calculated by taking the square root of Simpson's diversity index across productive rearrangements. TCRdb obtained this table from immuneACCESS and retained in-frame rearrangements with V and J assigned. These tables miss some clones; where compared with another copy, unresolved V genes account for less than half of the shortfall, and the remainder is unexplained. V, J and clone size derive from that table, while D and trimming were established from the DNA sequence. The sample table lists 200,000 or so clones, about 88% of them with a count of one. About 2.5% of the sample belongs to the ten largest clones.

Recombination joined TRBV6-6 with TRBJ1-4; 7 bases in the middle match TRBD1. The receptor was isolated from an older woman with acute or convalescent COVID-19. Sequenced input: peripheral blood. The nucleotide sequence reads as follows: TGTGCCAGCAGTCCCAGCCCCTACAGGGGCAATGAAAAACTGTTTTTT. This translates into CASSPSPYRGNEKLFF.